This T cell receptor (beta chain) was retrieved from a study of STAT5B mutations in CD4+ large granular lymphocyte leukemia. A remark on this clone: Its antigen is not identified.

Original processing methods: A productive frequency of 2.59 x 10-5 was the lowest detectable. Assay used: immunoSEQ multiplex PCR; TCRdb lists only in-frame clones, some missing. V, J and clone size derive from that table, while D and trimming were established from the DNA sequence. This table has 20,000 to 25,000 clones, around 72% appearing once. Findings and limits, study-wide: Without HLA matching, higher CD4+ than CD8+ T-LGLL clonality could reflect small sample size. Top patient clones used TRBV06 genes more often: 8/27 versus 2/35 in controls.

The CDR3 is 15 amino acids. The germline CDR1 and CDR2 sequences are ENHRY and SYGVKD. The V and J ends lost 4 bases and 6 bases, in that order; junction bases with no gene match: 7. The TCR sequence derives from a human donor in good health. The chain has TRBV10-3 and TRBJ2-1; the match to TRBD2 covers 9 bases. Sequencing was carried out using CD4+ T cells from blood buffy coats. The CDR3 loop is CAISAREGGRNEQFF. The DNA of the CDR3 is TGTGCCATCAGTGCGCGGGAGGGGGGCCGCAATGAGCAGTTCTTC.